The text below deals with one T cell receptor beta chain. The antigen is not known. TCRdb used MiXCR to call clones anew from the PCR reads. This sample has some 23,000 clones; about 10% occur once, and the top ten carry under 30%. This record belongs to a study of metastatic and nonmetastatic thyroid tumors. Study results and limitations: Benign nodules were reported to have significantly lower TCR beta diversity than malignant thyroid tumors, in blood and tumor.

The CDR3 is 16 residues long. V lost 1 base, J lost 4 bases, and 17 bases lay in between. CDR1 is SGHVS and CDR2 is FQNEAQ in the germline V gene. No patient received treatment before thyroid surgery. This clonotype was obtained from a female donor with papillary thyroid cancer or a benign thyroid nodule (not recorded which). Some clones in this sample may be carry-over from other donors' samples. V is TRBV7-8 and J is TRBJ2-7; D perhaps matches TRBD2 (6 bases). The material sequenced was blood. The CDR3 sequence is CASSLGAGSLSYEQYF. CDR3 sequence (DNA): TGTGCCAGCAGCTTAGGGGCGGGGTCGCTATCTTACGAGCAGTACTTC. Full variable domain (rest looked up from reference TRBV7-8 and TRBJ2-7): GAGVSQSPRYKVAKRGQDVALRCDPISGHVSLFWYQQALGQGPEFLTYFQNEAQLDKSGLPSDRFFAERPEGSVSTLKIQRTQQEDSAVYLCASSLGAGSLSYEQYFGPGTRLTVT.